A single sample is the source of the 9 T cell receptor beta chains below, sequenced in a study of early T cells in non-severe SARS-CoV-2 infection. TCRdb processed the 5' RACE reads anew with MiXCR; each CDR3 protein has one entry. The sample lists some 57,000 distinct CDR3 sequences, about 13% seen once, with approximately 10% in the top ten. Sequences were obtained from whole blood. The origin of the receptors is an adult who was a healthcare worker with PCR-confirmed SARS-CoV-2 infection or an uninfected control (not recorded which).

This clonotype was seen a few times. V and J are TRBV11-2 and TRBJ2-5; 14 nucleotides line up with TRBD2. The CDR3 is made up of 17 amino acids. From germline, CDR1 is SGHAT and CDR2 FQNNGV. The ends lost 2 bases at V and 4 bases at J; junction bases unmatched: 6. CDR3 loop: CASSLRLAGGLSETQYF. Here the CDR3 DNA reads TGTGCCAGCAGCTTACGACTAGCGGGGGGGCTCTCAGAGACCCAGTACTTC.

This clonotype was found a few times. This chain joins TRBV27 and TRBJ2-3; D call uncertain. V was trimmed by 8 bases and J by 2 bases, leaving 17 bases between them. The CDR3 spans 15 residues. CDR1 is MNHEY and CDR2 is SMNVEV in the germline V gene (reference sequence). The CDR3 here is CASRQTALNTDTQYF. Here the CDR3 DNA reads TGTGCCAGCCGCCAGACGGCCCTGAACACAGATACGCAGTATTTT.

This clonotype has only a few counts. This chain connects TRBV28 to TRBJ2-7, with 8 bases lining up with TRBD2. The V gene end was trimmed by 4 bases and the J gene end by 2 bases; junction bases not matched to a gene: 4. Germline CDR1 MDHEN, CDR2 SYDVKM. This CDR3 spans 14 amino acids. This CDR3 reads CASSSGGETYEQYF. The CDR3 DNA reads as TGTGCCAGCAGTTCGGGGGGGGAGACCTACGAGCAGTACTTC.

This clonotype was found a few times. This chain connects TRBV7-9 to TRBJ2-4; D gene unclear. Trimming removed 5 bases at V and 4 bases at J, with 15 bases between. The CDR3 spans 15 residues. CDR1 and CDR2 from the germline V gene are SEHNR and FQNEAQ (reference sequence). The CDR3 sequence is CASSPTTGRKNIQYF. The CDR3 DNA reads as TGTGCCAGCAGCCCTACCACGGGTCGGAAAAACATTCAGTACTTC.

V and J are TRBV19 and TRBJ2-5, with D unclear. Trimming pared 8 bases from V and 5 bases from J, leaving 18 bases between. The CDR3 length is 14 residues. Per germline, CDR1 LNHDA and CDR2 SQIVND (reference sequence). The CDR3 bases are TGTGCCAGTGGCCTCTCTGCCGGCCTGGAGACCCAGTACTTC. It translates to CASGLSAGLETQYF.

This clonotype was picked up a small number of times. In nucleotides, the CDR3 is TGTGCCAGCAGCTTAACAGGGTATACGCAGTATTTT. Translated: CASSLTGYTQYF. This sequence joins TRBV28 and TRBJ2-3, with D possibly being TRBD1 (6 bases). This CDR3 comprises 12 residues. V gave up 6 bases and J gave up 7 bases, with 11 bases separating them. The germline CDR1 and CDR2 sequences are MDHEN and SYDVKM.

This clonotype was recorded at least ten times. The gene calls are TRBV20-1 and TRBJ1-6; D call uncertain. The length of the CDR3 is 15 residues. Germline V lookup: CDR1 DFQATT, CDR2 SNEGSKA (reference sequence). V lost 6 bases and J 5 bases, leaving 17 bases between the germline ends. The CDR3 DNA sequence: TGCAGTGCCCTTGACGGCGGGTATAATAATTCACCCCTCCACTTT. It translates to CSALDGGYNNSPLHF.

V is TRBV7-2 and J is TRBJ2-1, with 7 bases aligning to TRBD1. The CDR3 runs to 14 residues. The V gene end was trimmed by 5 bases and the J gene end by 2 bases; junction bases not matched to a gene: 3. Germline values: CDR1 SGHTA, CDR2 FQGNSA. The CDR3 nucleotides are TGTGCCAGCAGCCCGGACAGGACCTACAATGAGCAGTTCTTC. Translated, it gives CASSPDRTYNEQFF.

The sample holds a few counts of this clonotype. The chain recombines TRBV14 with TRBJ2-1; D remains ambiguous. This CDR3 comprises 12 residues. Germline V gene data show CDR1 as SGHDN and CDR2 as FVKESK. The V end was cut by 1 base, the J end by 7 bases, with 5 bases between. CDR3 coding DNA: TGTGCCAGCAGCCAAGTACGGAATGAGCAGTTCTTC. Amino acids: CASSQVRNEQFF.